This T cell receptor (beta chain) was identified during a study of blood T cells in healthy people across ages (dated by TCRdb to between 2015 and 2017). Regarding the complete study: In model experiments, roughly one uniquely barcoded TCR beta cDNA molecule per two T cells was captured by template switching. The study measured age-related changes in TCR beta repertoire diversity using deep sequencing normalized with unique cDNA molecular identifiers. The donors were split into four age groups: young (average 16 years), middle-aged (around 37), aged (approximately 59) and long-lived (roughly 77). To avoid experimental bias, donors of different ages were spread randomly across the sequencing lanes. Using the same blood draw, the study looked at two additional independent replicas of 1 million unique cDNA reads for two donors, one aged 18 to 29 and the other aged 80 or older. Findings and caveats that apply to the study as a whole: Compared with the aged group, the long-lived group had more naive CD4+ T cells, fewer expanded clones and increased TCR diversity, a pattern suggesting age selection. Since profiling was done on bulk unsorted PBMCs, naive and antigen-experienced compartments could not be conclusively compared. Observed TCR beta diversity per million T cells fell roughly linearly with age, and a significant reduction was already apparent by age approximately 41. A strong correlation was found between observed TCR beta diversity and the percentage of naive T cells measured by flow cytometry. Because the CMV infection status of the donors was unknown, age-related changes in expanded clonotypes may potentially have been confounded. Estimates of total diversity based on one million sequenced T cells were regarded as lower bounds and as underestimates.

From a lookup of the germline V gene (reference sequence), CDR1 and CDR2 are DFQATT and SNEGSKA. The V and J ends are trimmed by 0 bases and 6 bases, leaving 17 bases between them. The CDR3 measures 15 amino acids from cysteine to phenylalanine. The sequence is cut down to CDR3 DNA, 45 bases in frame from base 1. Libraries were built with 5' RACE. TCRdb records Illumina HiSeq 2500 as the sequencer. The second PCR ran for roughly 7 to 11 cycles and used a J-beta primer mix along with a sample-barcoded 5' primer. A template-switch 5' adaptor carrying 12 random nucleotides introduced a unique molecular identifier onto each TCR beta cDNA molecule. Each sample yielded at least 2.5 million CDR3-containing paired-end reads. All of the RNA was converted into first-strand cDNA using the Mint cDNA synthesis kit, with a TRBC-specific oligonucleotide serving as the primer. Following uracil-DNA glycosylase treatment, all cDNA underwent a first 18-cycle PCR with the universal primers M1SS and BC2_uni_R. As for the original processing: For normalization, 1 million high-quality reads were randomly selected from each sample, with every read carrying a distinct molecular identifier. Reads with shared molecular identifiers were discarded instead of being binned into consensus sequences. MiTCR, with a Q25 quality threshold and the strictest error-elimination algorithm, was used for CDR3 identification, clonotype clustering and error correction. A nonparametric unseen species model with Euler transformation was used to estimate a lower bound on total TCR beta diversity. The public reads were quality trimmed at Q25 with fastp and then assembled into clones with MiXCR by TCRdb, keeping productive beta chains. Each CDR3 protein appears once, grouped with its most common genes and DNA. It is TCRdb's table, rather than the study itself, that gives the V and J calls and clone size. Within this sample are roughly 2 million distinct CDR3 sequences, with roughly 49% of them counted one time only. Approximately 2.1% of the sample comes from the top ten.

Of note for this clonotype: Its antigen remains undetermined. Base quality data are lacking; no much larger clone is found one base away.

The approximately 39 donors, aged 6 to 90 years, were systemically healthy Caucasian individuals from Russia. Each donor gave roughly 9 milliliters of peripheral blood, drawn into EDTA-treated Vacutainer tubes. Ficoll-Paque density-gradient centrifugation was used to isolate PBMCs, with at least 6.5 million per sample. Total RNA, at least 6 micrograms per sample, was extracted from PBMCs with Trizol reagent. For every donor, an aliquot of PBMCs went through flow cytometry to measure the percentages of naive CD45RAhigh/CD27high T cells. Rearrangement joined TRBV20-1 to TRBJ1-2; the best D guess is TRBD1, with 5 bases matching. The sequence was obtained from a woman aged 40 to 49 in good health. Input material: blood. The CDR3 reads CSARDLAEGVDGYTF. The DNA sequence is TGCAGTGCTAGAGATCTGGCCGAAGGGGTCGATGGCTACACCTTC.